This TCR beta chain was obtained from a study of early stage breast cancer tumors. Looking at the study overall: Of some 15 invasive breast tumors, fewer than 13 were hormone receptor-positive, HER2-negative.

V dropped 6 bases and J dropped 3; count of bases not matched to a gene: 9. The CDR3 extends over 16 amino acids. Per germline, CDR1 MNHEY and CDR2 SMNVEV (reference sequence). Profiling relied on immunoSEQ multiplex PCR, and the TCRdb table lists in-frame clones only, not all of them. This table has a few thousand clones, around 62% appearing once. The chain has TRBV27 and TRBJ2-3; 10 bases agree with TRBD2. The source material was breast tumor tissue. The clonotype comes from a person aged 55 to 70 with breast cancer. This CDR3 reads CASRVLAGGGTDTQYF. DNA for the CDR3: TGTGCCAGCAGGGTATTAGCGGGAGGAGGGACAGATACGCAGTATTTT.